Each of the 10 T cell receptor beta chains below was sequenced from the same sample in a study of T-cell memory formation after mild COVID-19. TCRdb used MiXCR to reprocess the 5' RACE reads, holding one entry per CDR3 protein. Of approximately 440,000 distinct CDR3 sequences in the sample, roughly 20% were seen once. What was sequenced was PBMCs or a T cell subset sorted from them (not recorded which). Every receptor here comes from an adult woman who had mild COVID-19 (a few samples of this study predate the infection). Cell type and time point are not known.

The chain carries TRBV28 and TRBJ2-7; the D call may be TRBD1 or TRBD2 (6 bases each). The CDR3 contains 16 residues. Trimming cost V 6 bases and J 4 bases, with 22 bases left between them. Germline lookup yields CDR1 MDHEN and CDR2 SYDVKM. The CDR3 loop is CASSPRLGGQLYEQYF. The DNA for the CDR3 is TGTGCCAGCAGCCCCCGGTTGGGGGGACAATTGTACGAGCAGTACTTC.

The gene calls are TRBV6-2 or TRBV6-3 and TRBJ2-1; 8 bases fit TRBD2. With 3 bases clipped from V and 6 bases from J, the junction kept 4 bases outside the gene matches. Germline V gene lookup returns CDR1 MNHEY and CDR2 SVGEGT. This CDR3 is 14 amino acids long. The CDR3 protein is CASSYAGGSNEQFF. The CDR3, as DNA: TGTGCCAGCAGTTATGCGGGAGGTAGCAATGAGCAGTTCTTC.

This sequence joins TRBV19 and TRBJ2-2, with 8 bases that match TRBD1. Germline V gene data show CDR1 as LNHDA and CDR2 as SQIVND (reference sequence). The CDR3 has 16 amino acids. The V and J ends lost 4 bases and 5 bases, in that order; junction bases with no gene match: 9. CDR3 bases: TGTGCCAGTAGTAGGGCCCGGACAGGGTGGACCGGGGAGCTGTTTTTT. Protein product: CASSRARTGWTGELFF.

The table lists this clonotype with a few counts. V is TRBV12-3 or TRBV12-4 and J is TRBJ1-2; 10 bases fit TRBD1. The CDR3 is made up of 17 amino acids. V shed 2 bases and J 2 bases; nucleotides not matched to a gene: 8. This CDR3 reads CASSLRQGATSNYGYTF. In nucleotides, the CDR3 is TGTGCCAGCAGTTTACGACAGGGGGCTACCTCGAACTATGGCTACACCTTC.

This clonotype was counted between two and nine times. V and J are TRBV27 and TRBJ2-3; D may be TRBD2 (6 bases). The CDR3 sequence is 16 residues long. CDR1 and CDR2 from the germline V gene are MNHEY and SMNVEV (reference sequence). V was pared by 8 bases and J by 0 bases, with 18 bases between. CDR3 amino acids: CASGRVTGVSTDTQYF. The CDR3 DNA reads as TGTGCCAGCGGGCGTGTCACGGGGGTGAGCACAGATACGCAGTATTTT.

The V and J genes are TRBV11-2 and TRBJ1-2, with a tentative D call TRBD1 (5 bases). V was cut by 3 bases and J by 0 bases, with 8 bases left in between. Germline CDR1 is SGHAT and CDR2 is FQNNGV. The CDR3 is 14 residues long. The CDR3 region is CASSLTVANYGYTF. The CDR3 bases are TGTGCCAGCAGCTTGACAGTAGCTAACTATGGCTACACCTTC.

The genes are TRBV4-1 and TRBJ1-2; possible D gene TRBD1, 5 bases. Trimming shortened V by 0 bases and J by 2 bases, and 10 bases separated the two germline ends. The CDR3 is 15 amino acids. The V gene's germline CDR1 is MGHRA and CDR2 YSYEKL. In DNA, the CDR3 is TGCGCCAGCAGCCAAGATTTTCAGGGAAACTATGGCTACACCTTC. Its translation is CASSQDFQGNYGYTF.

The chain uses TRBV7-2 and TRBJ2-2, with TRBD2 as a possible D gene (5 bases). CDR1 is SGHTA and CDR2 is FQGNSA in the germline V gene. V was shortened by 7 bases and J by 2 bases, with 11 bases between the two germline ends. The length of the CDR3 is 14 residues. CDR3 DNA: TGTGCCAGCATGTTGGACTTTAACACCGGGGAGCTGTTTTTT. Residues: CASMLDFNTGELFF.

The chain couples TRBV7-6 to TRBJ2-5, with 7 nucleotides matching TRBD1. V was pared by 5 bases and J by 1 base, with 4 bases of the junction left unmatched. The V gene's germline CDR1 is SGHVS and CDR2 FNYEAQ. The CDR3 is 14 residues long. CDR3 amino acids: CASSPDRVQETQYF. For the CDR3, the DNA is TGTGCCAGCAGCCCAGACAGGGTCCAAGAGACCCAGTACTTC.

This clonotype was seen a handful of times. The chain is built from TRBV7-9 and TRBJ2-7, with D hard to call. Trimming stripped 5 bases from V and 2 bases from J, with 16 bases between. This CDR3 spans 15 amino acids. Germline lookup yields CDR1 SEHNR and CDR2 FQNEAQ (reference sequence). The CDR3 protein is CASSAPHPKAYEQYF. The CDR3 bases are TGTGCCAGCAGCGCACCCCATCCGAAAGCCTACGAGCAGTACTTC.